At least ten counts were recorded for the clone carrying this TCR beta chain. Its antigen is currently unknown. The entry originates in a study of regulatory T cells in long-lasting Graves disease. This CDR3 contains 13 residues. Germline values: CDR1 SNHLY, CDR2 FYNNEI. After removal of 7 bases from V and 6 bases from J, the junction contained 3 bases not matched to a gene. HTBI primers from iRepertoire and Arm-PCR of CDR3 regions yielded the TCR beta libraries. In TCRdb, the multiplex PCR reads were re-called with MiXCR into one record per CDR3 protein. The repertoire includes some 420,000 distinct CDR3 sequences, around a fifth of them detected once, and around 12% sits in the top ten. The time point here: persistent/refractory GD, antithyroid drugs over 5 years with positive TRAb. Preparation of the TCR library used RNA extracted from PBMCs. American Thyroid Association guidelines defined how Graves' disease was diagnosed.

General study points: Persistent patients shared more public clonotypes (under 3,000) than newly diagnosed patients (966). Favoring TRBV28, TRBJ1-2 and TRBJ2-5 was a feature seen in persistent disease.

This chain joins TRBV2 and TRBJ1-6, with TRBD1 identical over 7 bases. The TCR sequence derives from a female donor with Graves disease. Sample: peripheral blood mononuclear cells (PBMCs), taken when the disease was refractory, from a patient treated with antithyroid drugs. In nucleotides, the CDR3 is TGTGCCAGCACAAAGGGGGCTAATTCACCCCTCCACTTT. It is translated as CASTKGANSPLHF.